This T cell receptor (beta chain) was sequenced for a study of T cell repertoires in cytomegalovirus infection (dated by TCRdb to 2018 to 2020). For context, the study as a whole: Donor HLA type was relevant to the analysis, because carriage of CMV infection together with the matching HLA type was indicated by public TCR beta signatures.

Findings and caveats that apply to the study as a whole: Cumulative frequency of public TCR beta family members discriminated carriers of CMV infection plus the relevant HLA type in this cohort and an independent 352-donor cohort. The ex vivo response was dominated by HLA-C-restricted CMV-specific TCR beta clonotypes, which also provided the single most frequent clonotype in two of eight donors.

Sequencer: Illumina HiSeq 1500. TCRdb's own reprocessing of the public reads used fastp at Q25 and MiXCR and kept productive beta chains. All rows with the same CDR3 protein become a single entry with the most common DNA and genes. This sample has under 850,000 distinct CDR3 sequences in its table, and under 40% of those were observed once. About 2.8% of the sample rests with the top ten. Worth noting for this clonotype: It lacks a known antigen. Nothing much larger sits one base from this clone, and base qualities are not available.

This TCR derives from a human donor in good health (CMV status not recorded). Some clones in this sample may be carry-over from other donors' samples. Source material: PBMCs.

In nucleotides, the sequence is TGCGCCAGCAGCTTTTCTGCTAGCGGGGGGTACACCGGGGAGCTGTTTTTT. Its protein is CASSFSASGGYTGELFF. Recombination joined TRBV5-1 with TRBJ2-2; TRBD2 fits 11 bases in the junction. Including the terminal cysteine and phenylalanine, the CDR3 comprises 17 residues. The read is trimmed to its CDR3 DNA, 51 bases read in frame from base 1. Unmatched junction bases come to 6, with V trimmed by 2 bases and J by 3 bases. CDR1 and CDR2, looked up from the germline V gene, are SGHRS and YFSETQ.